The 22 T cell receptor beta chains presented below share a single source sample, sequenced in a study of CXCR3-negative and CXCR3-positive naive CD8 T cells. Which antigens these TCRs recognize remains unknown. Through 5' RACE with UMI labels, the TRB cDNA libraries were prepared. For each CDR3 protein, TCRdb gives one entry from its re-call of the 5' RACE reads, without DNA. Its table lists some 140,000 distinct CDR3 sequences. Study-wide results and limits: For CXCR3-positive naive cells, TRB CDR3s were more hydrophobic than those of CXCR3-negative naive cells.

Material for sequencing was naive CXCR3+ CD8+ T cells from blood. Subset specified: CD45RO-CCR7+CD27+CD95- naive CD8+ T cells expressing CXCR3 (TNR3+). The source of these receptors is a human donor in good health. Some clones in this sample may be carry-over from other donors' samples.

The V gene is TRBV5-1, the J gene TRBJ2-7; without DNA, the TCRdb call of TRBD1 cannot be checked. The length of the CDR3 is 16 residues. The germline V gene has CDR1 SGHRS and CDR2 YFSETQ. CDR3 in amino acids: CASSLDVGQALYEQYF.

This chain uses TRBV11-2 with TRBJ1-1; TCRdb reports TRBD1, a call that lacks DNA to check it against. CDR3 size: 15 residues. Germline values: CDR1 SGHAT, CDR2 FQNNGV. The CDR3 here is CASSSWTDSNTEAFF.

This rearrangement joins TRBV10-3 to TRBJ2-3; absent DNA, TCRdb's TRBD2 call cannot be checked. This CDR3 comprises 18 residues. CDR1 ENHRY and CDR2 SYGVKD come from the germline V gene. The CDR3 spells CAISEPTLAGGHADTQYF.

The V and J genes are TRBV5-5 and TRBJ2-7; TCRdb names TRBD1, which stays unverified in the absence of DNA. The CDR3 is made up of 16 amino acids. Germline values: CDR1 SGHKS, CDR2 YYEKEE (reference sequence). This chain's CDR3 is CASSWRDSFPPYEQYF.

The chain joins TRBV7-2 to TRBJ2-3; the TCRdb D gene call, TRBD1, has no DNA to confirm it. CDR1 SGHTA and CDR2 FQGNSA come from the germline V gene. The length of the CDR3 is 13 residues. Here the CDR3 reads CASSLADRTGGDF.

The chain is built from TRBV3-1 and TRBJ2-5. Per germline, CDR1 LGHDT and CDR2 YNNKEL (reference sequence). The CDR3 consists of 12 residues. Here the CDR3 reads CASSQEVETQYF.

V usage is TRBV4-1 and J usage is TRBJ2-1; without DNA, the TCRdb call of TRBD1 cannot be checked. CDR3 length: 15 residues. Germline V CDR1 and CDR2: MGHRA, YSYEKL. CDR3 sequence: CASSQRTESYNEQFF.

V and J are TRBV9 and TRBJ2-7; TCRdb gives TRBD1 as the D gene, but with no DNA this cannot be confirmed. The germline V gene has CDR1 SGDLS and CDR2 YYNGEE. This CDR3 has 15 amino acids. CDR3: CASSVGRGFGYEQYF.

The V and J genes are TRBV19 and TRBJ1-5; the D call of TRBD1 rests on TCRdb alone, since no DNA is present to check it. In germline, CDR1 is LNHDA, CDR2 SQIVND (reference sequence). CDR3 length: 20 amino acids. CDR3 amino acids: CASSIDSGRGVLNSNQPQHF.

CDR3: CASLSRGGKALGYTF. The chain combines TRBV7-9 with TRBJ1-2; the D gene TCRdb calls, TRBD1, cannot be checked with no DNA. Germline CDR1 is SEHNR and CDR2 is FQNEAQ (reference sequence). The length of the CDR3 is 15 residues.

The rearrangement uses TRBV29-1 and TRBJ2-1; TCRdb picks TRBD1, but there is no DNA to check that call. The CDR3 runs 13 residues. The germline CDR1 and CDR2 sequences are SQVTM and ANQGSEA. The CDR3 spells CSVESGGCNEQFF.

The chain employs TRBV7-6 and TRBJ2-1; as DNA is missing, the TRBD2 call by TCRdb cannot be tested. Germline V gene data show CDR1 as SGHVS and CDR2 as FNYEAQ. This CDR3 spans 14 amino acids. The CDR3 protein is CASSSGTSGNAHLF.

V gene TRBV7-6 combines with J gene TRBJ2-7. Germline-derived CDR1 and CDR2 are SGHVS and FNYEAQ. This CDR3 is 14 amino acids long. CDR3 loop: CASSLRPHSYEQYF.

The chain is built from TRBV28 and TRBJ2-7. Germline CDR1 MDHEN, CDR2 SYDVKM. This CDR3 has 13 amino acids. Here the CDR3 reads CASSYTDQPEQYF.

The chain carries TRBV28 and TRBJ1-3; TCRdb selects TRBD1, and the lack of DNA leaves this call unchecked. The CDR3 contains 17 residues. Per germline, CDR1 MDHEN and CDR2 SYDVKM. The CDR3 loop is CASSYRDGVLGVNTIYF.

The J gene is TRBJ2-7, the V gene TRBV12-3 or TRBV12-4. The CDR3 contains 13 residues. The CDR3 is CASSLHRSYEQYF.

The rearrangement links TRBV4-3 to TRBJ1-1; absent DNA, TCRdb's TRBD1 call cannot be checked. The CDR3 extends over 14 amino acids. Germline V gene data show CDR1 as LGHNA and CDR2 as YSLEER. Here the CDR3 reads CASSQDPGLTEAFF.

The chain combines TRBV15 with TRBJ2-3; as DNA is missing, the TRBD1 call by TCRdb cannot be tested. The CDR3 covers 17 residues. Germline V gene sequence: CDR1 LNHNV, CDR2 YYDKDF (reference sequence). The CDR3 spells CATSRDRAGSPTDTQYF.

The chain joins TRBV12-3 or TRBV12-4 to TRBJ1-4. The CDR3 runs to 15 residues. CDR3 loop: CASSQRVPTNEKLFF.

V gene TRBV4-3 combines with J gene TRBJ2-7; without DNA, the TCRdb call of TRBD2 cannot be checked. The length of the CDR3 is 13 residues. Germline-derived CDR1 and CDR2 are LGHNA and YSLEER. CDR3 residues: CASSQSSAGEQYF.

The rearrangement links TRBV13 to TRBJ2-3; TCRdb gives TRBD1 as the D gene, but with no DNA this cannot be confirmed. Germline V gene lookup returns CDR1 PRHDT and CDR2 FYEKMQ (reference sequence). The CDR3 has 16 residues. This CDR3 reads CASSPRQGLSTDTQYF.

The chain links TRBV9 to TRBJ2-5; the D gene TCRdb calls, TRBD1, cannot be checked with no DNA. Germline CDR1 is SGDLS and CDR2 is YYNGEE. The length of the CDR3 is 14 residues. CDR3 in amino acids: CASSVGQVEETQYF. The whole variable domain, remainder taken from reference TRBV9 and TRBJ2-5, is DSGVTQTPKHLITATGQRVTLRCSPRSGDLSVYWYQQSLDQGLQFLIQYYNGEERAKGNILERFSAQQFPDLHSELNLSSLELGDSALYFCASSVGQVEETQYFGPGTRLLVL.